The 26 T cell receptor beta chains reported below all come from one sample, sequenced in a study of identifying expanded T cells in peripheral blood. Here immunoSEQ multiplex PCR was the method, and the copy in TCRdb shows in-frame clones only, minus some. In the table there are about 86,000 clones, roughly 81% of which are singletons. The sample consisted of blood. The receptor set was obtained from a person aged 18 to 70 in good health.

This chain links TRBV19 with TRBJ1-4, with D possibly matching TRBD1 (5 bases). V lost 8 bases and J 3 bases, leaving 16 bases between the germline ends. The length of the CDR3 is 15 residues. Germline loops: CDR1 LNHDA, CDR2 SQIVND (reference sequence). The CDR3: CASRSQGGSNEKLFF. The CDR3 coding sequence is TGTGCCAGTCGCTCCCAGGGAGGGTCTAATGAAAAACTGTTTTTT. The whole variable domain, filled in from reference TRBV19 and TRBJ1-4, reads DGGITQSPKYLFRKEGQNVTLSCEQNLNHDAMYWYRQDPGQGLRLIYYSQIVNDFQKGDIAEGYSVSREKKESFPLTVTSAQKNPTAFYLCASRSQGGSNEKLFFGSGTQLSVL.

The chain has TRBV5-6 and TRBJ2-7; D is possibly TRBD1 (5 bases). V gave up 5 bases and J gave up 0 bases, with 21 bases separating them. Germline loops: CDR1 SGHDT, CDR2 YYEEEE. The CDR3 sequence is 17 residues long. The CDR3 DNA sequence: TGTGCCAGCAGTTTTTTTCTCCACCAGGGCAGCTCCTACGAGCAGTACTTC. Its translation is CASSFFLHQGSSYEQYF.

This clone is medium-sized. The CDR3 nucleotides read TGCGCCAGCAGCCAAGATTTCGGCAGCGACACAGATACGCAGTATTTT. Protein sequence: CASSQDFGSDTDTQYF. The rearrangement joins TRBV4-3 to TRBJ2-3; D call uncertain. The length of the CDR3 is 16 residues. V lost 0 bases and J lost 2, with 12 bases in between. The germline CDR1 and CDR2 sequences are LGHNA and YSLEER.

The gene calls are TRBV18 and TRBJ1-1; 7 bases are a match to TRBD1. CDR3 length equals 17 residues. Germline-derived CDR1 and CDR2 are KGHSH and LQKENI. J gave up 9 bases and V 4 bases, and 20 bases lay outside the gene matches. CDR3 loop: CASSQDTVSTGRFKAFF. CDR3 bases: TGTGCCAGCTCACAGGATACAGTTTCGACAGGGCGCTTCAAAGCTTTCTTT.

V is TRBV4-1 and J is TRBJ2-5; maybe TRBD2 (5 bases). Looked up from germline, CDR1 is MGHRA and CDR2 is YSYEKL. The V end was cut by 1 base, the J end by 5 bases, with 14 bases between. The CDR3 is 15 residues long. Here the CDR3 reads CASSQVAGTGETQYF. CDR3 sequence (DNA): TGCGCCAGCAGCCAAGTAGCCGGAACGGGGGAGACCCAGTACTTC.

This rearrangement joins TRBV15 to TRBJ1-4; possibly TRBD1 for D (6 bases). The V end lost 3 bases, the J end lost 0 bases, and 8 bases lay between the germline ends. This CDR3 is 15 amino acids long. Per the germline V gene, CDR1 is LNHNV and CDR2 is YYDKDF (reference sequence). The CDR3 is CATSSGTSTNEKLFF. As DNA, the CDR3 is TGTGCCACCAGCAGCGGGACATCAACTAATGAAAAACTGTTTTTT.

The V gene is TRBV30, the J gene TRBJ2-7, with 7 bases that match TRBD1. The CDR3 runs to 15 residues. Germline V gene sequence: CDR1 GTSNPN, CDR2 SVGIG (reference sequence). V dropped 0 bases and J dropped 5; count of bases not matched to a gene: 10. The CDR3 protein is CAWSVPEGARDEQYF. CDR3 nucleotides: TGTGCCTGGAGTGTACCCGAGGGGGCCCGCGACGAGCAGTACTTC.

V gene TRBV7-8 combines with J gene TRBJ2-5; 9 bases fit TRBD1. Trimming at V came to 3 bases and at J to 4 bases, leaving 9 bases not matched to a gene. CDR1 and CDR2 from the germline V gene are SGHVS and FQNEAQ. The CDR3 spans 16 residues. DNA for the CDR3: TGTGCCAGCAGCTTTAGCGGACAGGGGACCCCAGAGACCCAGTACTTC. Its translation: CASSFSGQGTPETQYF.

The chain has TRBV2 and TRBJ2-5, with TRBD2 identical over 11 bases. The J segment lost 0 bases and the V segment lost 5 bases, leaving 5 bases of the junction unmatched. The germline gives CDR1 SNHLY, CDR2 FYNNEI. The CDR3 length is 16 residues. The CDR3 loop is CASSTILAGDQETQYF. The CDR3 bases are TGTGCCAGCAGTACAATACTAGCGGGGGACCAAGAGACCCAGTACTTC.

This sequence joins TRBV7-9 and TRBJ2-3; tentative D call: TRBD2 (6 bases). This CDR3 spans 16 amino acids. Germline V gene data show CDR1 as SEHNR and CDR2 as FQNEAQ (reference sequence). Trimming took 1 base from V and 5 from J, leaving 16 bases between them. As DNA, the CDR3 is TGTGCCAGCAGCTTAGATGGGACGGGGGAAGGAGATACGCAGTATTTT. Protein sequence: CASSLDGTGEGDTQYF.

The gene calls are TRBV7-2 and TRBJ1-2; D uncertain. CDR1 and CDR2 from the germline V gene are SGHTA and FQGNSA. The CDR3 is 13 residues long. The V end lost 5 bases, the J end lost 13 bases, and 20 bases lay between the germline ends. CDR3 protein: CASSPPQRSGFTF. Here the CDR3 DNA reads TGTGCCAGCAGCCCCCCCCAAAGATCGGGGTTCACCTTC.

The chain joins TRBV5-1 to TRBJ2-1; TRBD1 matches at 10 bases. CDR3 length: 16 residues. Germline assignment: CDR1 SGHRS and CDR2 YFSETQ. V shed 4 bases and J 5 bases; nucleotides not matched to a gene: 9. CDR3 nucleotide sequence: TGCGCCAGCAGCGGGCTGACAGGGGGCATCGACAATGAGCAGTTCTTC. Protein product: CASSGLTGGIDNEQFF. Full variable domain (missing parts from reference TRBV5-1 and TRBJ2-1): KAGVTQTPRYLIKTRGQQVTLSCSPISGHRSVSWYQQTPGQGLQFLFEYFSETQRNKGNFPGRFSGRQFSNSRSEMNVSTLELGDSALYLCASSGLTGGIDNEQFFGPGTRLTVL.

The chain employs TRBV6-5 and TRBJ1-1; 7 bases line up with TRBD1. V lost 2 bases to trimming and J lost 5 bases; unmatched junction nucleotides: 8. CDR3 length: 15 amino acids. The V gene's germline CDR1 is MNHEY and CDR2 SVGAGI. The CDR3 loop reads CASSYHTTGNTEAFF. CDR3 nucleotide sequence: TGTGCCAGCAGTTACCATACGACAGGGAATACTGAAGCTTTCTTT.

The genes are TRBV5-1 and TRBJ1-2, with a tentative D call TRBD1 (5 bases). Germline CDR1 SGHRS, CDR2 YFSETQ. Between the trimmed V and J ends, which lost 2 bases and 2 bases, there was a span of 7 bases. CDR3 length: 13 residues. The CDR3 DNA is TGCGCCAGCAGCTTTACAGGAAACTATGGCTACACCTTC. It encodes CASSFTGNYGYTF.

The rearrangement uses TRBV5-8 and TRBJ2-7; D possibly matches TRBD1 or TRBD2 (5 bases each). This CDR3 comprises 12 residues. The germline V and J ends were trimmed by 9 bases and 2 bases, with 12 bases remaining between them. The V gene's germline CDR1 is SGHTS and CDR2 YDEGEE. CDR3 sequence (DNA): TGTGCCATGAGGGGAACGGCCTACGAGCAGTACTTC. This encodes CAMRGTAYEQYF.

The chain recombines TRBV7-2 with TRBJ1-2; 9 bases fit TRBD1. The CDR3 is 15 residues long. With 3 bases clipped from V and 8 bases from J, the junction kept 10 bases outside the gene matches. Per the germline V gene, CDR1 is SGHTA and CDR2 is FQGNSA. CDR3 protein: CASSLDRGRQEGYTF. The CDR3, as DNA: TGTGCCAGCAGCTTGGACAGGGGCCGCCAGGAGGGCTACACCTTC.

This chain joins TRBV19 and TRBJ1-6; no firm D call. V shed 7 bases and J shed 0 bases, with 7 bases lying between them. The germline gives CDR1 LNHDA, CDR2 SQIVND (reference sequence). The CDR3 has 14 residues. The CDR3 loop reads CASKPSSYNSPLHF. The CDR3 DNA reads TGTGCCAGTAAGCCCAGCTCCTATAATTCACCCCTCCACTTT. Complete variable domain (other parts from reference TRBV19 and TRBJ1-6): DGGITQSPKYLFRKEGQNVTLSCEQNLNHDAMYWYRQDPGQGLRLIYYSQIVNDFQKGDIAEGYSVSREKKESFPLTVTSAQKNPTAFYLCASKPSSYNSPLHFGNGTRLTVT.

The J gene is TRBJ1-5, the V gene TRBV19; TRBD1 matches at 8 bases. Trimming at V came to 6 bases and at J to 2 bases, leaving 3 bases not matched to a gene. In germline, CDR1 is LNHDA, CDR2 SQIVND (reference sequence). The CDR3 runs 14 residues. CDR3 coding DNA: TGTGCCAGTAGAGAGACAGGGGGCAATCAGCCCCAGCATTTT. Amino acids: CASRETGGNQPQHF.

The rearrangement joins TRBV6-5 to TRBJ1-1; D is unclear. CDR1 is MNHEY and CDR2 is SVGAGI in the germline V gene. This CDR3 region has 13 residues. Deletions cut 3 bases from V and 10 bases from J, with 15 bases between. CDR3 loop: CASSYSQTTGAFF. The CDR3 bases are TGTGCCAGCAGTTATAGCCAGACGACCGGAGCTTTCTTT.

V usage is TRBV27 and J usage is TRBJ1-2; D is unclear. Per germline, CDR1 MNHEY and CDR2 SMNVEV (reference sequence). This CDR3 contains 14 residues. Trimming left V 3 bases short and J 2 bases short, with 10 bases between. The CDR3 DNA is TGTGCCAGCAGTTTTGGGGAGAAAAACTATGGCTACACCTTC. Protein: CASSFGEKNYGYTF.

The rearrangement uses TRBV14 and TRBJ1-1; D remains unclear. CDR1 and CDR2 (germline): SGHDN, FVKESK. V gave up 5 bases and J gave up 2 bases, with 9 bases separating them. The CDR3 is made up of 13 amino acids. The CDR3 is CASSYLLNTEAFF. CDR3 coding DNA: TGTGCCAGCAGCTACTTACTTAACACTGAAGCTTTCTTT. Variable domain in full (rest from reference TRBV14 and TRBJ1-1): EAGVTQFPSHSVIEKGQTVTLRCDPISGHDNLYWYRRVMGKEIKFLLHFVKESKQDESGMPNNRFLAERTGGTYSTLKVQPAELEDSGVYFCASSYLLNTEAFFGQGTRLTVV.

The rearrangement uses TRBV6-6 and TRBJ1-1; D may be TRBD1 (6 bases). The germline V and J ends were trimmed by 7 bases and 4 bases, with 13 bases remaining between them. The germline gives CDR1 MNHNY, CDR2 SVGAGI (reference sequence). The CDR3 loop spans 13 amino acids. The CDR3 sequence is CASIGTTRTEAFF. The CDR3 bases are TGTGCCAGCATAGGGACAACTCGCACTGAAGCTTTCTTT.

This chain connects TRBV6-5 to TRBJ1-2, with TRBD1 identical over 7 bases. Per germline, CDR1 MNHEY and CDR2 SVGAGI. Trimming cost V 6 bases and J 6 bases; bases outside gene matches: 7. The CDR3 spans 13 residues. The CDR3 nucleotides are TGTGCCAGCAGAGAGACAGGGCTCGATGGCTACACCTTC. Amino acids: CASRETGLDGYTF.

The rearrangement links TRBV7-9 to TRBJ1-1; D possibly corresponds to TRBD1 (5 bases). The CDR3 is made up of 14 amino acids. Germline CDR1 reads SEHNR; CDR2 reads FQNEAQ (reference sequence). V lost 7 bases to trimming and J lost 1 base, with 13 bases between them. The CDR3 region is CASTVGGGNTEAFF. The CDR3 nucleotides are TGTGCCAGCACCGTCGGGGGAGGGAACACTGAAGCTTTCTTT. The whole variable domain, remainder taken from reference TRBV7-9 and TRBJ1-1, is DTGVSQNPRHKITKRGQNVTFRCDPISEHNRLYWYRQTLGQGPEFLTYFQNEAQLEKSRLLSDRFSAERPKGSFSTLEIQRTEQGDSAMYLCASTVGGGNTEAFFGQGTRLTVV.

The chain employs TRBV7-2 and TRBJ1-2; TRBD1 might be the D (6 bases). Germline CDR1 reads SGHTA; CDR2 reads FQGNSA. With 3 bases removed from V and 4 bases from J, the gap between germline ends came to 15 bases. The CDR3 consists of 15 residues. The CDR3 nucleotides are TGTGCCAGCAGCTTTGCCGGGGGCTTAGGCTATGGCTACACCTTC. Translating gives CASSFAGGLGYGYTF.

This sequence joins TRBV10-3 and TRBJ2-7; D not certain. Germline values: CDR1 ENHRY, CDR2 SYGVKD. V was pared by 2 bases and J by 4 bases, with 15 bases between. The CDR3 loop spans 15 amino acids. DNA for the CDR3: TGTGCCATCAGTGAGGGGGATGGGGTGAGGTACGAGCAGTACTTC. Residues: CAISEGDGVRYEQYF.